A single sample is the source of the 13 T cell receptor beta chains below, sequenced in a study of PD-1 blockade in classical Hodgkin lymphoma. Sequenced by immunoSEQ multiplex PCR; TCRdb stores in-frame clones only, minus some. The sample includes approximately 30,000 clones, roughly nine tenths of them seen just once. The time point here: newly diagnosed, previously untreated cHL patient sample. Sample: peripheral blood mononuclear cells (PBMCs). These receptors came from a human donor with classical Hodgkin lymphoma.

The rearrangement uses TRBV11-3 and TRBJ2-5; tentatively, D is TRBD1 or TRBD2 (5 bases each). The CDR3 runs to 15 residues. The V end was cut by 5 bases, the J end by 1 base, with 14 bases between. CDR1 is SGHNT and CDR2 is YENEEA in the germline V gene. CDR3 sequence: CASSPRDGVQETQYF. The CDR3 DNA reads TGTGCCAGCAGCCCCCGGGACGGTGTCCAAGAGACCCAGTACTTC. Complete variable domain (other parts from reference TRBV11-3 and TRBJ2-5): EAGVVQSPRYKIIEKKQPVAFWCNPISGHNTLYWYLQNLGQGPELLIRYENEEAVDDSQLPKDRFSAERLKGVDSTLKIQPAELGDSAVYLCASSPRDGVQETQYFGPGTRLLVL.

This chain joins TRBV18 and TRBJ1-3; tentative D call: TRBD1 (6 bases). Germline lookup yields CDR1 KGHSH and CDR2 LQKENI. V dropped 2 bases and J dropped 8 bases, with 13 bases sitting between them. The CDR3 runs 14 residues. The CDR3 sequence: CASSPSTGQDTIYF. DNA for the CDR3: TGTGCCAGCTCACCAAGCACAGGGCAGGACACCATATATTTT.

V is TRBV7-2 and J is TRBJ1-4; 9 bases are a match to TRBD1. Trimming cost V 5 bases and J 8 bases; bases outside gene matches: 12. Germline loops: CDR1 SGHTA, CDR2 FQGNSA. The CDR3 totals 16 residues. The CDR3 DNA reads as TGTGCCAGCAGCCCGCGGTCGGGGGACAGGGAGGAAAAACTGTTTTTT. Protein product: CASSPRSGDREEKLFF.

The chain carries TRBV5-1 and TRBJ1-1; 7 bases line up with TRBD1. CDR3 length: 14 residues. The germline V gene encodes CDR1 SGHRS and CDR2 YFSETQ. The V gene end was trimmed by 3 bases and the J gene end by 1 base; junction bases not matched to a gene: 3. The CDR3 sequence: CASSSTGPNTEAFF. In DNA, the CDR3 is TGCGCCAGCAGCTCGACAGGGCCGAACACTGAAGCTTTCTTT.

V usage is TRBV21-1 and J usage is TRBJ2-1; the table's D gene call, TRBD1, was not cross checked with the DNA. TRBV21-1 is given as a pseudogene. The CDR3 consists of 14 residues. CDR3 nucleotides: TGTGCCAGCAGCAAACTAGAGGGACAGGGGGGTCGGTTCTTC. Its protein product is CASSKLEGQGGRFF.

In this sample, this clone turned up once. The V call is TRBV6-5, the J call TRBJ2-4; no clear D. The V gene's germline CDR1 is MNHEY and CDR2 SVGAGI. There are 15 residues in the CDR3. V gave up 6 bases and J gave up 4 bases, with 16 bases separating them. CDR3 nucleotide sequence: TGTGCCAGCAGGTCCCAGTTGGACGGGAAAAACATTCAGTACTTC. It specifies CASRSQLDGKNIQYF.

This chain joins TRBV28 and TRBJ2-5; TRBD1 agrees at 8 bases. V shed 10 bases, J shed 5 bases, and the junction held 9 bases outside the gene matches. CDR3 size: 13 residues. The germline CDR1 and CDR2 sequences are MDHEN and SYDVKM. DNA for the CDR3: TGTGCCATCACCCCGACAGGGGTGGAGACCCAGTACTTC. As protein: CAITPTGVETQYF.

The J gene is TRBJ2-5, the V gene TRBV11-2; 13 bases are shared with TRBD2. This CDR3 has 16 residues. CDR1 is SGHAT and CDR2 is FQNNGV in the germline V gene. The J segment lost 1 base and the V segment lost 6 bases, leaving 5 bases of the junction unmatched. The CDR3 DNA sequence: TGTGCCAGCAGTTGGACTAGCGGGAGACCCCAAGAGACCCAGTACTTC. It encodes CASSWTSGRPQETQYF.

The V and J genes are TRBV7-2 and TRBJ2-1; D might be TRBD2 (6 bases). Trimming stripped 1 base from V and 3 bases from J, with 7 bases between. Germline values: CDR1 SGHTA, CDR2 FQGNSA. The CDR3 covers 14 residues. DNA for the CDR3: TGTGCCAGCAGCTTAGGGACTAACTACAATGAGCAGTTCTTC. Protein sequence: CASSLGTNYNEQFF.

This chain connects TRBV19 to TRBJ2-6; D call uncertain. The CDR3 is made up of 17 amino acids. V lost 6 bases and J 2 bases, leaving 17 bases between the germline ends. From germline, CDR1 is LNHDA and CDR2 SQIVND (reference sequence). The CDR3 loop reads CASRDRPGGAGANVLTF. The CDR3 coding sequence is TGTGCCAGTAGGGACCGGCCAGGTGGTGCTGGGGCCAACGTCCTGACTTTC.

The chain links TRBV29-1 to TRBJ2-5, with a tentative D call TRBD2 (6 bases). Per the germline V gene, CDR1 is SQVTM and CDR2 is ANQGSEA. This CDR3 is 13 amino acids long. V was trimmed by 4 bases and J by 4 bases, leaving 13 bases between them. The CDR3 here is CSVAKTGGETQYF. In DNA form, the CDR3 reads TGCAGCGTTGCCAAGACCGGGGGAGAGACCCAGTACTTC.

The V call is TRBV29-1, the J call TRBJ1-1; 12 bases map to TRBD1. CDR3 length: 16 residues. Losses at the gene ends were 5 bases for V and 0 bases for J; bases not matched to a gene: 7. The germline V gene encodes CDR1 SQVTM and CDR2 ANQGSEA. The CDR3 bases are TGCAGCGTTTCGGGACAGGGGGCGCGAATGAACACTGAAGCTTTCTTT. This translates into CSVSGQGARMNTEAFF. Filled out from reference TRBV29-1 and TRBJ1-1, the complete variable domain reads SAVISQKPSRDICQRGTSLTIQCQVDSQVTMMFWYRQQPGQSLTLIATANQGSEATYESGFVIDKFPISRPNLTFSTLTVSNMSPEDSSIYLCSVSGQGARMNTEAFFGQGTRLTVV.

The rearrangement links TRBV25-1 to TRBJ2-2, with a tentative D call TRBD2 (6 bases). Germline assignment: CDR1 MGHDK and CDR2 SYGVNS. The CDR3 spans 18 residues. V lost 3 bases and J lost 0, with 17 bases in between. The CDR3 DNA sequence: TGTGCCAGCAGTGAGTTGGAGGGGAGGACCTCGAACACCGGGGAGCTGTTTTTT. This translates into CASSELEGRTSNTGELFF.